The next 26 T cell receptor beta chains were all read from a single sample in a study of blood T cells in healthy people across ages (dated by TCRdb to between 2014 and 2017). Library creation used 5' RACE. The sequencer was an Illumina HiSeq 2500. A second PCR of about 6 to 12 cycles was run with a J-beta primer mix and a sample-barcoded 5' primer. The public sequencing data were trimmed at Q25 with fastp and processed into clonotypes with MiXCR by TCRdb, which kept only in-frame beta chains. Here each entry gathers all rows of one CDR3 protein and keeps the most common genes and DNA. The sample table lists about 580,000 distinct CDR3 sequences, less than 60% of them with a count of one. Roughly 25% of the sample lies in the top ten. Sample: blood. The receptors here all came from an older man in good health.

The chain combines TRBV28 with TRBJ2-5; a weak D match, TRBD2 (6 bases). The CDR3 covers 15 residues. Per the germline V gene, CDR1 is MDHEN and CDR2 is SYDVKM. V was pared by 4 bases and J by 4 bases, with 16 bases between. CDR3 bases: TGTGCCAGCAGTTCACCCACGGAGGGAGGAGAGACCCAGTACTTC. Translated: CASSSPTEGGETQYF.

The V call is TRBV5-1, the J call TRBJ2-5; the D is unclear. This CDR3 has 14 residues. Looked up from germline, CDR1 is SGHRS and CDR2 is YFSETQ. The V gene lost 4 bases and the J gene lost 1 base, with 11 bases spanning the gap. The CDR3 DNA follows: TGCGCCAGCAGCGTGGGGTCTACCCAAGAGACCCAGTACTTC. As protein: CASSVGSTQETQYF.

This clonotype has only a few counts. This sequence joins TRBV18 and TRBJ1-2; no clear D gene. V was cut by 2 bases and J by 3 bases, with 7 bases left in between. Germline values: CDR1 KGHSH, CDR2 LQKENI. The CDR3 runs to 13 residues. Written as DNA, the CDR3 is TGTGCCAGCTCACCAGGGGAGCACTATGGCTACACCTTC. Translating it yields CASSPGEHYGYTF.

The sample holds many counts of this clonotype. The V call is TRBV4-1, the J call TRBJ2-3; 10 nucleotides match TRBD2. The V segment lost 1 base and the J segment 4 bases; nucleotides outside the gene matches: 8. The germline gives CDR1 MGHRA, CDR2 YSYEKL. CDR3 size: 17 residues. The CDR3 region has the DNA TGCGCCAGCAGCCAAGGCCCCAGCGGGGGGGCCGCAGATACGCAGTATTTT. Amino acid sequence: CASSQGPSGGAADTQYF.

The rearrangement links TRBV18 to TRBJ2-1; no reliable D call. The germline V gene has CDR1 KGHSH and CDR2 LQKENI. V was cut by 6 bases and J by 6 bases, with 12 bases left in between. CDR3 length: 13 amino acids. This CDR3 is CASSPPVLNEQFF. CDR3 DNA sequence: TGTGCCAGCTCGCCCCCTGTTCTCAATGAGCAGTTCTTC.

The chain combines TRBV2 with TRBJ2-5; D perhaps matches TRBD1 (6 bases). The J call is uncertain, as TRBJ2-7 better fits the DNA end. The CDR3 is 15 amino acids. The germline gives CDR1 SNHLY, CDR2 FYNNEI. The CDR3 nucleotides read TGTGCCAGCAGTGAAGCGGGTAGGGGGTCGAGCGAGCAGTACTTC. This codes for CASSEAGRGSSEQYF.

The rearrangement uses TRBV29-1 and TRBJ2-1, with 11 bases identical to TRBD2. CDR3 length: 11 residues. Germline V CDR1 and CDR2: SQVTM, ANQGSEA. The V gene end was trimmed by 7 bases and the J gene end by 14 bases; junction bases not matched to a gene: 7. The CDR3 spells CSGGTSGGEFF. The CDR3 nucleotides read TGCAGCGGAGGGACTAGCGGCGGTGAGTTCTTC.

The chain combines TRBV6-5 with TRBJ1-4, with no clear D. Germline V lookup: CDR1 MNHEY, CDR2 SVGAGI. With 0 bases removed from V and 4 bases from J, the gap between germline ends came to 12 bases. The CDR3 is 16 residues long. The CDR3, as DNA: TGTGCCAGCAGTTACTCGAGCCCTACCCATAATGAAAAACTGTTTTTT. Encoded protein: CASSYSSPTHNEKLFF.

The J gene is TRBJ2-6, the V gene TRBV12-3 or TRBV12-4, with TRBD1 identical over 8 bases. The CDR3 sequence is 17 residues long. Trimming at V came to 7 bases and at J to 0 bases, leaving 8 bases not matched to a gene. CDR3 nucleotide sequence: TGTGCCAGCAAGGAAGGGACAGGAGCCTCTGGGGCCAACGTCCTGACTTTC. Protein: CASKEGTGASGANVLTF.

The J gene is TRBJ2-5, the V gene TRBV20-1; the match to TRBD2 covers 11 bases. J lost 5 bases, V lost 1 base, and 15 bases had no gene match. There are 18 residues in the CDR3. Germline assignment: CDR1 DFQATT and CDR2 SNEGSKA (reference sequence). In DNA, the CDR3 is TGCAGTGCTAGAGGGGGTGTCTTGGAACTAGCGGGGGACGAGACCCAGTACTTC. Residues: CSARGGVLELAGDETQYF.

CDR3 DNA sequence: TGTGCCAGCAGCTTTAGCGGGGGCCACACAGATACGCAGTATTTT. It translates to CASSFSGGHTDTQYF. The V and J genes are TRBV5-6 and TRBJ2-3; the match to TRBD2 covers 9 bases. The V segment lost 2 bases and the J segment 2 bases; nucleotides outside the gene matches: 3. The CDR3 runs 15 residues. Looked up from germline, CDR1 is SGHDT and CDR2 is YYEEEE.

The gene calls are TRBV6-6 and TRBJ2-1, with D unresolved. Trimming shortened V by 2 bases and J by 5 bases, and 13 bases separated the two germline ends. The CDR3 contains 15 residues. Germline CDR1 is MNHNY and CDR2 is SVGAGI (reference sequence). The CDR3 loop is CASSYLATFDNEQFF. In DNA, the CDR3 is TGTGCCAGCAGTTACCTGGCGACATTTGACAATGAGCAGTTCTTC.

This clonotype has a single count. The rearrangement joins TRBV6-1 to TRBJ2-3; 14 nucleotides line up with TRBD2. The J segment lost 5 bases and the V segment lost 4 bases, leaving 8 bases of the junction unmatched. This CDR3 is 17 amino acids long. CDR1 and CDR2 (germline): MNHNS, SASEGT. This chain's CDR3 is CASSVRLAGGPGDTQYF. CDR3 bases: TGTGCCAGCAGTGTTCGACTAGCGGGGGGGCCGGGAGATACGCAGTATTTT.

The chain carries TRBV6-1 and TRBJ2-5; tentative D call: TRBD2 (7 bases). The J call may not be correct, given that the DNA end is closer to TRBJ2-7. CDR3 length: 18 residues. Looked up from germline, CDR1 is MNHNS and CDR2 is SASEGT. The CDR3 region has the DNA TGTGCCAGCAGTGCGCTCGGGGGGCGAGCGACCTTCAGCTACGAGCAGTACTTC. This translates into CASSALGGRATFSYEQYF.

The genes are TRBV4-1 and TRBJ1-6; 9 nucleotides line up with TRBD1. The CDR3 runs to 19 residues. The junction had 13 bases not matched to a gene; V was cut back by 3 bases and J by 4 bases. The V gene's germline CDR1 is MGHRA and CDR2 YSYEKL. The CDR3 sequence is CASSQVASGQGRYNSPLHF. CDR3 DNA sequence: TGCGCCAGCAGCCAGGTAGCCTCGGGACAGGGCCGTTATAATTCACCCCTCCACTTT.

This clonotype appeared a single time. The chain links TRBV29-1 to TRBJ1-5; D not certain. The CDR3 is made up of 13 amino acids. The germline V gene has CDR1 SQVTM and CDR2 ANQGSEA. Trimming removed 1 base at V and 0 bases at J, with 4 bases between. The CDR3 DNA follows: TGCAGCGTTGAAGGACGTAGCAATCAGCCCCAGCATTTT. Protein sequence: CSVEGRSNQPQHF.

The V call is TRBV5-4, the J call TRBJ2-1; D gene ambiguous. Trimming took 6 bases from V and 7 from J, leaving 14 bases between them. CDR1 is SGHNT and CDR2 is YYREEE in the germline V gene (reference sequence). CDR3 length: 13 amino acids. DNA for the CDR3: TGTGCCAGCACCCTGGGTCCCGGTAATGAGCAGTTCTTC. Protein: CASTLGPGNEQFF.

Notes on this clonotype: Sequence at one end of the junction differs from germline and may be a read error. The J gene is TRBJ2-3, the V gene TRBV20-1, with TRBD2 identical over 10 bases. The CDR3 sequence is 17 residues long. Germline V gives CDR1 DFQATT, CDR2 SNEGSKA (reference sequence). The CDR3 loop is CNATLSLAGAVTDTQYF. For the CDR3, the DNA is TGCAATGCTACCCTCTCGCTAGCGGGAGCCGTCACAGATACGCAGTATTTT.

The V and J genes are TRBV9 and TRBJ2-1, with D perhaps TRBD1 (6 bases). The end of the DNA aligns better with TRBJ2-7, so the J call may be wrong. The germline V gene has CDR1 SGDLS and CDR2 YYNGEE. This CDR3 region has 15 residues. CDR3: CASSPPRTAYNEQYF. For the CDR3, the DNA is TGTGCCAGCAGCCCCCCGAGGACAGCCTACAATGAGCAGTACTTC.

This clonotype has a count of ten or more. This chain connects TRBV6-6 to TRBJ2-5; D is tentatively TRBD1 or TRBD2 (6 bases each). The CDR3 is made up of 16 amino acids. Per the germline V gene, CDR1 is MNHNY and CDR2 is SVGAGI (reference sequence). Trimming left V 2 bases short and J 3 bases short, with 16 bases between. The CDR3 DNA reads TGTGCCAGCAGTTACGGGGGCGGGACCCGAAAAGAGACCCAGTACTTC. It specifies CASSYGGGTRKETQYF.

The chain uses TRBV27 and TRBJ2-3, with D tentatively TRBD2 (5 bases). The CDR3 is made up of 16 amino acids. Trimming removed 5 bases at V and 1 base at J, with 16 bases between. Germline CDR1 and CDR2: MNHEY and SMNVEV (reference sequence). The chain's CDR3 is CASSPTARGGTDTQYF. The CDR3 DNA reads TGTGCCAGCAGTCCCACGGCCCGGGGTGGCACAGATACGCAGTATTTT.

The sample holds a few counts of this clonotype. This could be a read error, since a much larger clone is one nucleotide away. The chain has TRBV6-5 and TRBJ2-5, with D hard to call. The CDR3 covers 15 residues. Trimming pared 2 bases from V and 11 bases from J, leaving 21 bases between. Germline CDR1 reads MNHEY; CDR2 reads SVGAGI. The CDR3 loop is CASSYLAEPPYGQYF. CDR3 DNA: TGTGCCAGCAGTTACCTTGCCGAACCACCCTACGGGCAGTACTTC.

With regard to this clonotype: One end of the junction is discordant with germline, which a read error may explain. V usage is TRBV6-5 and J usage is TRBJ2-7; D ambiguous. This CDR3 contains 16 residues. Germline V gene sequence: CDR1 MNHEY, CDR2 SVGAGI. DNA for the CDR3: TGTGCCAGCGGTTACTCGAGCCCGGGCTCCTACTACGAGCAGTACTTC. Residues: CASGYSSPGSYYEQYF.

The chain couples TRBV19 to TRBJ1-6, with 8 bases identical to TRBD1. The CDR3 loop spans 18 amino acids. Germline CDR1 reads LNHDA; CDR2 reads SQIVND (reference sequence). Trimming removed 9 bases from V and 0 bases from J; junction bases left unmatched: 13. CDR3 amino acids: CASGGQGAISSYNSPLHF. CDR3 nucleotide sequence: TGTGCCAGCGGGGGGCAGGGGGCTATCAGCTCCTATAATTCACCCCTCCACTTT. The variable domain in full, completed from reference TRBV19 and TRBJ1-6, reads DGGITQSPKYLFRKEGQNVTLSCEQNLNHDAMYWYRQDPGQGLRLIYYSQIVNDFQKGDIAEGYSVSREKKESFPLTVTSAQKNPTAFYLCASGGQGAISSYNSPLHFGNGTRLTVT.

The rearrangement joins TRBV4-3 to TRBJ2-7; D is uncertain. V was pared by 1 base and J by 0 bases, with 10 bases between. The CDR3 sequence is 15 residues long. Germline values: CDR1 LGHNA, CDR2 YSLEER. CDR3 sequence reads: CASSQGARNSYEQYF. Written as DNA, the CDR3 is TGCGCCAGCAGCCAAGGGGCGCGGAACTCCTACGAGCAGTACTTC.

This clonotype was found many times. The J gene is TRBJ2-3, the V gene TRBV18, with 8 bases fitting TRBD1. V shed 6 bases, J shed 2 bases, and the junction held 7 bases outside the gene matches. The CDR3 is made up of 15 amino acids. Germline V gene data show CDR1 as KGHSH and CDR2 as LQKENI. The CDR3, as DNA: TGTGCCAGCTCGTACGGGACAGGAAACACAGATACGCAGTATTTT. This sequence encodes CASSYGTGNTDTQYF.